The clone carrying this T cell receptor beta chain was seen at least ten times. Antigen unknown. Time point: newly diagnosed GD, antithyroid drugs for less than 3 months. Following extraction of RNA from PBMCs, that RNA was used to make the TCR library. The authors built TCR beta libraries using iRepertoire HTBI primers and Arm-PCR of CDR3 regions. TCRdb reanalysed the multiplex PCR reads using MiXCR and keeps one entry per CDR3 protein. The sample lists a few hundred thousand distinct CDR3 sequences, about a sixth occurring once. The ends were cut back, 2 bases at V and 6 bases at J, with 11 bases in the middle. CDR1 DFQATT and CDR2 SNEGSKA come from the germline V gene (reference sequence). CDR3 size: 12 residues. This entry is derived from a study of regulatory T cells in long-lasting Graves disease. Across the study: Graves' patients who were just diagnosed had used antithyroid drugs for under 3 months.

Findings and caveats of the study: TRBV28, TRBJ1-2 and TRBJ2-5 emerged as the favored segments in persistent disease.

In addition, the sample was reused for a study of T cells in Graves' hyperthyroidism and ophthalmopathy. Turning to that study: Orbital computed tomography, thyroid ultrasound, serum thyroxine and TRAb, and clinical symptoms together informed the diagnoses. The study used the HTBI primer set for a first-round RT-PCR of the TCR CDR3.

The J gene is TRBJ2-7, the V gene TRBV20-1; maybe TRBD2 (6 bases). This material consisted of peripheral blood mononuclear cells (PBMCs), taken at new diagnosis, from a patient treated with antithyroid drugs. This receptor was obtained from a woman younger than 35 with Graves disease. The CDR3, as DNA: TGCAGTGCTAGACAGGGACTCACCGAGCAGTACTTC. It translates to CSARQGLTEQYF.